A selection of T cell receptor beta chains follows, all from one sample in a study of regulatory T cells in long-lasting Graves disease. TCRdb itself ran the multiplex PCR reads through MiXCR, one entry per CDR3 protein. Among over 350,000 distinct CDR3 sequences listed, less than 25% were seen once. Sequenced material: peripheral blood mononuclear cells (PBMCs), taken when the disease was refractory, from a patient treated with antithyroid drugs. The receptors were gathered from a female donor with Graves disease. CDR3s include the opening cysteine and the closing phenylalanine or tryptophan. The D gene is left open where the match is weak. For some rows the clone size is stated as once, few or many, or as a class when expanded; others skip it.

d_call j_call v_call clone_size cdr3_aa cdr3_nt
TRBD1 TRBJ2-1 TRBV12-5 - CASGGGTGSDEQFF TGTGCTAGTGGTGGCGGGACAGGGAGCGATGAGCAGTTCTTC
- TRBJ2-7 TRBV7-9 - CASSSLALRYEQYF TGTGCCAGCAGCTCCCTGGCCTTAAGGTACGAGCAGTACTTC
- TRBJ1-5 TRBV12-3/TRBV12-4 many CASSLVSGADEYQPQHF TGTGCCAGCAGTTTAGTTTCTGGGGCAGATGAGTATCAGCCCCAGCATTTT
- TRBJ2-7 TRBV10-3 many CAISDIENEQYF TGTGCCATCAGTGACATCGAGAACGAGCAGTACTTC
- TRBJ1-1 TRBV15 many CATSGAGGVLTEAFF TGTGCCACCAGCGGCGCGGGGGGGGTACTCACTGAAGCTTTCTTT
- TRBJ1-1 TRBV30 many CAWSSRMINTEAFF TGTGCCTGGAGTTCCCGAATGATTAACACTGAAGCTTTCTTT
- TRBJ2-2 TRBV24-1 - CATSATSGELFF TGTGCCACCAGTGCGACCAGCGGGGAGCTGTTTTTT
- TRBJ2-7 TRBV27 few CASSFPYPFLGTTPYEQYF TGTGCCAGCAGTTTTCCATACCCCTTCTTGGGGACCACTCCCTACGAGCAGTACTTC
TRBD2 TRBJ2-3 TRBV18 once CASSRLARSTDTQYF TGTGCCAGCTCACGACTAGCGAGGAGCACAGATACGCAGTATTTT
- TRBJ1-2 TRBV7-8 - CASSLVKGHGYTF TGTGCCAGCAGCTTAGTAAAGGGGCATGGCTACACCTTC
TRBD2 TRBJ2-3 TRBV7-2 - CASSFWVAGGADTQYF TGTGCCAGCAGCTTCTGGGTAGCGGGAGGAGCCGATACGCAGTATTTT
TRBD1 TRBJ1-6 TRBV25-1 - CASRKDRVNSPLHF TGTGCCAGCAGGAAAGACAGGGTTAATTCACCCCTCCACTTT
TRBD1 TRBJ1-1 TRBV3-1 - CASSQGRTGGGMNTEAFF TGTGCCAGCAGCCAAGGAAGGACAGGGGGCGGGATGAACACTGAAGCTTTCTTT
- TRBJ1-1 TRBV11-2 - CASSLNIRPALKPNTEAFF TGTGCCAGCAGCTTAAACATCCGCCCAGCGCTAAAACCGAACACTGAAGCTTTCTTT
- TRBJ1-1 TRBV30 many CAWRRQGPGNTEAFF TGTGCCTGGAGGCGGCAGGGGCCAGGGAACACTGAAGCTTTCTTT
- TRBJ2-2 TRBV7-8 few CASRSRVGTGELFF TGTGCCAGCAGGTCCCGGGTGGGCACCGGGGAGCTGTTTTTT
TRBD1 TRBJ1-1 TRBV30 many CAWSGQGGTEAFF TGTGCCTGGAGCGGACAGGGTGGCACTGAAGCTTTCTTT
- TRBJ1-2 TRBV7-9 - CATFGRRIGADYGYTF TGTGCCACGTTTGGGAGGAGAATCGGTGCGGACTATGGCTACACCTTC
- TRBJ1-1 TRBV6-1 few CASCDSLNTEAFF TGTGCCAGCTGCGACAGCCTGAACACTGAAGCTTTCTTT
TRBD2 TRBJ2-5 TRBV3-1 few CASSQGTSGMVTQETQYF TGTGCCAGCAGCCAGGGGACTAGCGGGATGGTGACCCAAGAGACCCAGTACTTC
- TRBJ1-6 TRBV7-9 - CASSLEGNNSPLHF TGTGCCAGCAGCTTAGAGGGCAATAATTCACCCCTCCACTTT
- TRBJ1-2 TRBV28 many CASRGDAGYTF TGTGCCAGCAGGGGTGATGCTGGCTACACCTTC
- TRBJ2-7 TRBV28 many CASSTIYEQYF TGTGCCAGCAGTACCATCTACGAGCAGTACTTC
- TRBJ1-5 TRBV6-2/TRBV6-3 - CASSYGSVQPQHF TGTGCCAGCAGTTACGGTTCGGTTCAGCCCCAGCATTTT
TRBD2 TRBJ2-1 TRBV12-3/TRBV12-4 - CASSSGLAGAYNEQFF TGTGCCAGCAGTTCGGGACTAGCGGGAGCCTACAATGAGCAGTTCTTC
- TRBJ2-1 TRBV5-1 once CASSLASEQFF TGCGCCAGCAGCTTGGCCAGTGAGCAGTTCTTC
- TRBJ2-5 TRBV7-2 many CASSRTAGLQETQYF TGTGCCAGCAGCCGGACAGCGGGGCTCCAAGAGACCCAGTACTTC
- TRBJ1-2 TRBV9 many CASSASGGRYGYTF TGTGCCAGCAGCGCCTCGGGGGGCAGATATGGCTACACCTTC